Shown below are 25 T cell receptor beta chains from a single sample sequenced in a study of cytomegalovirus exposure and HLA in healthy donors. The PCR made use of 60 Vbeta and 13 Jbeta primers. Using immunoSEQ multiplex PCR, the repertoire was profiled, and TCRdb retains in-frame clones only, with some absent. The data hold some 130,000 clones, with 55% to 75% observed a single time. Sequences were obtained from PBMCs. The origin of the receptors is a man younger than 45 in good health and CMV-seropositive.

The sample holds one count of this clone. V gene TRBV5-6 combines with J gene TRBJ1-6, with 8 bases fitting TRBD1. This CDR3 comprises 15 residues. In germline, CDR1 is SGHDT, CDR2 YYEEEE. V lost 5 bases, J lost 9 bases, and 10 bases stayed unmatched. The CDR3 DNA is TGTGCCAGCAGTAGGCTAGACAGGGGAGTTTCACCCCTCCACTTT. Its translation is CASSRLDRGVSPLHF.

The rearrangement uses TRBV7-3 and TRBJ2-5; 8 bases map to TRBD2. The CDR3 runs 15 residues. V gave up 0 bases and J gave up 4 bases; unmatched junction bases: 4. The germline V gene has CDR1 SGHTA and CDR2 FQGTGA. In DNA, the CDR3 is TGTGCCAGCAGCTTAACGGGCGGGAGGTTAGAGACCCAGTACTTC. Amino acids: CASSLTGGRLETQYF.

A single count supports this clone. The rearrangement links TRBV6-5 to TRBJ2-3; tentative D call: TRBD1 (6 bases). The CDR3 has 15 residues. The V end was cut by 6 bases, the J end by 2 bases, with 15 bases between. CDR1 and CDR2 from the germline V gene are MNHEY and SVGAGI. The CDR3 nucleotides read TGTGCCAGCAGCCGCACTGTGGGGGCCACAGATACGCAGTATTTT. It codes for CASSRTVGATDTQYF.

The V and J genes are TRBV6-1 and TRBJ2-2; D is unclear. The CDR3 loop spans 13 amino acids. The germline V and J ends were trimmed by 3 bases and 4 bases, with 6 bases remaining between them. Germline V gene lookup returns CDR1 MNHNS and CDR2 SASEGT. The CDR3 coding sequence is TGTGCCAGCAGTGACCGGAGCACCGGGGAGCTGTTTTTT. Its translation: CASSDRSTGELFF.

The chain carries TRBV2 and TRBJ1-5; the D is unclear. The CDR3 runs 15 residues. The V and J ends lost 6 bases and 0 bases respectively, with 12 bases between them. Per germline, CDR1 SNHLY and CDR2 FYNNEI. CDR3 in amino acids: CASRYGIYSNQPQHF. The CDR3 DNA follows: TGTGCCAGCAGGTACGGGATCTATAGCAATCAGCCCCAGCATTTT. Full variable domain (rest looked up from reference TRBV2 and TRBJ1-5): EPEVTQTPSHQVTQMGQEVILRCVPISNHLYFYWYRQILGQKVEFLVSFYNNEISEKSEIFDDQFSVERPDGSNFTLKIRSTKLEDSAMYFCASRYGIYSNQPQHFGDGTRLSIL.

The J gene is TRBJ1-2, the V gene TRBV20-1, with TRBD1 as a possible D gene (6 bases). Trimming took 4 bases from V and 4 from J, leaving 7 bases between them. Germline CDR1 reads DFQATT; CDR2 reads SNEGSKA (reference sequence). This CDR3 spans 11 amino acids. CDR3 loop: CSATRGYGYTF. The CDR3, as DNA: TGCAGTGCTACCAGGGGCTATGGCTACACCTTC.

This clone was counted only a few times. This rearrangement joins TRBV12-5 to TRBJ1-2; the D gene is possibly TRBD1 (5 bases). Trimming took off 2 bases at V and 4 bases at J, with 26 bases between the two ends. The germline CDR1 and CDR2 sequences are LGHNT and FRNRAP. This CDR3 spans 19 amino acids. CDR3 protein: CASGLRSSLRQRNFYGYTF. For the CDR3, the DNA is TGTGCTAGTGGTTTGCGGTCATCACTCCGACAGAGGAACTTCTATGGCTACACCTTC.

CDR3 region: CATSRDRTSAGTEAFF. In nucleotides, the CDR3 is TGTGCCACCAGCAGAGACCGGACTAGCGCGGGCACTGAAGCTTTCTTT. The rearrangement links TRBV15 to TRBJ1-1; D unclear. Germline V gene data show CDR1 as LNHNV and CDR2 as YYDKDF (reference sequence). The CDR3 covers 16 residues. Deletions cut 0 bases from V and 4 bases from J, with 15 bases between. The variable domain in full, completed from reference TRBV15 and TRBJ1-1, reads DAMVIQNPRYQVTQFGKPVTLSCSQTLNHNVMYWYQQKSSQAPKLLFHYYDKDFNNEADTPDNFQSRRPNTSFCFLDIRSPGLGDTAMYLCATSRDRTSAGTEAFFGQGTRLTVV.

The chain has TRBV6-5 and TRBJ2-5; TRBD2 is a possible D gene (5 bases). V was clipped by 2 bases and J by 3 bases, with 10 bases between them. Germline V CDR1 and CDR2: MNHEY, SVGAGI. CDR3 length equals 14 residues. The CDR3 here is CASSYLAAEETQYF. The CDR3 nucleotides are TGTGCCAGCAGTTACCTAGCAGCAGAAGAGACCCAGTACTTC.

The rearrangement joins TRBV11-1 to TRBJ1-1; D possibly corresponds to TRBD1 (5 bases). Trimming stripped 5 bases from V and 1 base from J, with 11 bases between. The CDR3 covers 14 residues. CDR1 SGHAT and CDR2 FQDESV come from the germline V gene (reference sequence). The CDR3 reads CASSLSGGNTEAFF. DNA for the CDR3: TGTGCCAGCAGCCTGTCGGGGGGGAACACTGAAGCTTTCTTT.

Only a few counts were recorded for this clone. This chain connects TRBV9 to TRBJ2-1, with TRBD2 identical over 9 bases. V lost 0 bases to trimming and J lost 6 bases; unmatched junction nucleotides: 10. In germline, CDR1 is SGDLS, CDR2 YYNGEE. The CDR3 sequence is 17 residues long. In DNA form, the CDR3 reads TGTGCCAGCAGCGTAGCTGGAGCGGGAGGAGGTACCAATGAGCAGTTCTTC. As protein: CASSVAGAGGGTNEQFF.

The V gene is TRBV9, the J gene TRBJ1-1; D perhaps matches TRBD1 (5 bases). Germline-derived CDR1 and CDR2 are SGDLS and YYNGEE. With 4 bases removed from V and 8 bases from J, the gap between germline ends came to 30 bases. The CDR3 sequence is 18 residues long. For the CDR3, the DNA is TGTGCCAGCAGCCTCAGCGAATTCGGGGGGTTCGCTTTGATCGAAGCTTTCTTT. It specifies CASSLSEFGGFALIEAFF.

In nucleotides, the CDR3 is TGTGCCAGCTCACCTTATTATCCTAACACTGAAGCTTTCTTT. Its protein product is CASSPYYPNTEAFF. The V call is TRBV18, the J call TRBJ1-1; D unresolved. Germline V CDR1 and CDR2: KGHSH, LQKENI. Trimming cost V 3 bases and J 2 bases, with 10 bases left between them. The CDR3 loop spans 14 amino acids. Based on the CDR3 plus reference TRBV18 and TRBJ1-1, the full variable domain is NAGVMQNPRHLVRRRGQEARLRCSPMKGHSHVYWYRQLPEEGLKFMVYLQKENIIDESGMPKERFSAEFPKEGPSILRIQQVVRGDSAAYFCASSPYYPNTEAFFGQGTRLTVV.

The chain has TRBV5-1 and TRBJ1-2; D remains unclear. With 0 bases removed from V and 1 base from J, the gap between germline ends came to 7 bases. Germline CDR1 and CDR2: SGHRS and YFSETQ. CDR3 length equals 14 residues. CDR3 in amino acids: CASSLASLNYGYTF. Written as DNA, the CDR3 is TGCGCCAGCAGCTTGGCGTCCCTTAACTATGGCTACACCTTC.

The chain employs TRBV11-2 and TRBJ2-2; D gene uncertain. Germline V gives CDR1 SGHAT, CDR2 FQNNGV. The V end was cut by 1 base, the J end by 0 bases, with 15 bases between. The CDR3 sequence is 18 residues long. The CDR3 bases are TGTGCCAGCAGCTTAGCTCGTCGGGTACGTACGAACACCGGGGAGCTGTTTTTT. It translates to CASSLARRVRTNTGELFF.

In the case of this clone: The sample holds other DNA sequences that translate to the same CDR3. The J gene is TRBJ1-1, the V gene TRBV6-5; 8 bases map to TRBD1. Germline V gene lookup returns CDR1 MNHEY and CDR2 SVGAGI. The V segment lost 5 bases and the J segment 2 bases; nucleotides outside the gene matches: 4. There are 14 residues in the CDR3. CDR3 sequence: CASSPGTGNTEAFF. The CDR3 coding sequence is TGTGCCAGCAGTCCGGGGACAGGTAACACTGAAGCTTTCTTT.

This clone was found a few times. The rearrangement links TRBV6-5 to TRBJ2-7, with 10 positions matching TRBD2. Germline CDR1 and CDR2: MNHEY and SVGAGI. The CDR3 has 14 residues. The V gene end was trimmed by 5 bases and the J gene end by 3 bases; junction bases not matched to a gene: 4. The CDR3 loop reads CASSPGLADYEQYF. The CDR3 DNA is TGTGCCAGCAGTCCTGGACTAGCGGACTACGAGCAGTACTTC.

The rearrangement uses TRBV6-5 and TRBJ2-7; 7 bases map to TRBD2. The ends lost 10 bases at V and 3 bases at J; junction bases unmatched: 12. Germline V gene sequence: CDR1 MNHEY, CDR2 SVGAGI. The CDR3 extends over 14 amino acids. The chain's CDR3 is CATSPGLILYEQYF. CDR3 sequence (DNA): TGTGCCACCTCGCCGGGACTAATTCTCTACGAGCAGTACTTC.

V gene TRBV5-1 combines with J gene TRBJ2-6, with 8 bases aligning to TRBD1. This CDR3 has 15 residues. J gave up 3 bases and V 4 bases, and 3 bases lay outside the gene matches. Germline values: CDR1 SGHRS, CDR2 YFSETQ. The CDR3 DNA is TGCGCCAGCAGCACGACAGGGGTTGGGGCCAACGTCCTGACTTTC. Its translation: CASSTTGVGANVLTF.

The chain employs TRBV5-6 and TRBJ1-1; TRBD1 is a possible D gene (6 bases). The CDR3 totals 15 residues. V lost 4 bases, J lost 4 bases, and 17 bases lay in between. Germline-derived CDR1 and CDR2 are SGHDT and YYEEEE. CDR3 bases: TGTGCCAGCAGCGTACCTGTGGACAGTTCCACTGAAGCTTTCTTT. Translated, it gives CASSVPVDSSTEAFF.

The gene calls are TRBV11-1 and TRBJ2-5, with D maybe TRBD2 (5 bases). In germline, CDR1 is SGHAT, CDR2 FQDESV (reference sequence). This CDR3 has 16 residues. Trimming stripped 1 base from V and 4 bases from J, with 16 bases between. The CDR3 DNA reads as TGTGCCAGCAGCTTAGTTGCCGGGGTCCCCGGAGAGACCCAGTACTTC. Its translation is CASSLVAGVPGETQYF. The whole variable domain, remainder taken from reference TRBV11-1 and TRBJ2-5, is EAEVAQSPRYKITEKSQAVAFWCDPISGHATLYWYRQILGQGPELLVQFQDESVVDDSQLPKDRFSAERLKGVDSTLKIQPAELGDSAMYLCASSLVAGVPGETQYFGPGTRLLVL.

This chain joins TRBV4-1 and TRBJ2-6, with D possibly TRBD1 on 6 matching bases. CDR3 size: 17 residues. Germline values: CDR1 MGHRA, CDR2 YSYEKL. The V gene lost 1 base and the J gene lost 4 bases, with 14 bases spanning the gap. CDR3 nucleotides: TGCGCCAGCAGCCAAGTAATGGGGGCGCAAGGGGCCAACGTCCTGACTTTC. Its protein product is CASSQVMGAQGANVLTF.

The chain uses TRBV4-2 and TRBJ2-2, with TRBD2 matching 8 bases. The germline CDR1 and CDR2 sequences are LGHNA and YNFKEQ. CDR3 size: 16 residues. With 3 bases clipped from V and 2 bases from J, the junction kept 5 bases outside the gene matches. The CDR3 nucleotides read TGTGCCAGCAGCCAGCTCGCGGGAGGAAACACCGGGGAGCTGTTTTTT. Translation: CASSQLAGGNTGELFF.

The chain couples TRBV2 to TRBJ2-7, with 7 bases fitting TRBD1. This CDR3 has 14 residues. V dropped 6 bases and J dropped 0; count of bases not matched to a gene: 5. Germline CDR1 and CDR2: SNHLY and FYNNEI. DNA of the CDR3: TGTGCCAGCAGCAATGGACAGGTCTCCTACGAGCAGTACTTC. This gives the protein CASSNGQVSYEQYF.

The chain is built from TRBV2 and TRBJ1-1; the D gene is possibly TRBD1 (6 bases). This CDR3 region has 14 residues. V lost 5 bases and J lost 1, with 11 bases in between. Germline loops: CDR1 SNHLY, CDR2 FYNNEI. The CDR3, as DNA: TGTGCCAGCAGTACGCAGGGGCCGAACACTGAAGCTTTCTTT. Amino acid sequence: CASSTQGPNTEAFF.